This passage covers 20 T cell receptor beta chains from one sample sequenced in a study of beta chain features in type 1 diabetes. Findings and limits, study-wide: In every one of the four CD4+ subsets, TCRB CDR3s were moderately but significantly shorter in Type 1 diabetes patients.

The study reverse transcribed the entire isolated RNA, so it sequenced expressed TCRB transcripts. Measured with immunoSEQ multiplex PCR; TCRdb has only the in-frame clones, and not every one. The sample lists more than 300,000 clones; 8% to 10% were seen once. No cognate antigen is known for these TCRs. Sequenced input: central memory CD4+ T cells from blood. Receptors originate from a man between 25 and 39 years old with type 1 diabetes.

This chain links TRBV11-2 with TRBJ1-2; 10 bases are a match to TRBD1. The ends lost 0 bases at V and 8 bases at J; junction bases unmatched: 3. Per the germline V gene, CDR1 is SGHAT and CDR2 is FQNNGV. The CDR3 sequence is 14 residues long. This CDR3 reads CASSLEGQGRGYTF. Here the CDR3 DNA reads TGTGCCAGCAGCTTAGAGGGACAGGGGAGGGGCTACACCTTC. The entire variable domain, with the rest obtained from reference TRBV11-2 and TRBJ1-2, is as follows: EAGVAQSPRYKIIEKRQSVAFWCNPISGHATLYWYQQILGQGPKLLIQFQNNGVVDDSQLPKDRFSAERLKGVDSTLKIQPAKLEDSAVYLCASSLEGQGRGYTFGSGTRLTVV.

This clone has a handful of counts. The chain combines TRBV11-2 with TRBJ1-5; no reliable D call. In germline, CDR1 is SGHAT, CDR2 FQNNGV. The CDR3 is 15 residues long. The V gene lost 2 bases and the J gene lost 2 bases, with 10 bases spanning the gap. This CDR3 is CASSLNGNGNQPQHF. CDR3 coding DNA: TGTGCCAGCAGCTTAAATGGGAATGGCAATCAGCCCCAGCATTTT.

The chain has TRBV29-1 and TRBJ2-1; 12 positions agree with TRBD2. The CDR3 length is 17 residues. Germline CDR1 SQVTM, CDR2 ANQGSEA. J gave up 8 bases and V 3 bases, and 14 bases lay outside the gene matches. CDR3 in DNA: TGCAGCGTTGAGCTCAGTCGTCGACTAGCGGGAGACCATGAGCAGTTCTTC. Its protein product is CSVELSRRLAGDHEQFF.

The J gene is TRBJ1-2, the V gene TRBV18; 7 positions match TRBD1. CDR3 length: 15 residues. The germline V gene encodes CDR1 KGHSH and CDR2 LQKENI. Germline trimming cut 3 bases from V and 4 bases from J; bases unmatched to any gene: 8. The DNA of the CDR3 is TGTGCCAGCTCACCGGACAGGACCTCGGGCTATGGCTACACCTTC. Its protein is CASSPDRTSGYGYTF.

This clone was seen only a few times. V and J are TRBV7-9 and TRBJ2-1; 7 positions agree with TRBD2. CDR1 and CDR2 (germline): SEHNR, FQNEAQ (reference sequence). The V and J ends lost 5 bases and 6 bases, in that order; junction bases with no gene match: 16. This CDR3 is 17 amino acids long. The CDR3 spells CASSGNPGRGRANEQFF. Written as DNA, the CDR3 is TGTGCCAGCAGCGGAAACCCAGGGAGAGGGAGGGCCAATGAGCAGTTCTTC.

The J gene is TRBJ1-5, the V gene TRBV6-6; D not resolved. CDR1 and CDR2 from the germline V gene are MNHNY and SVGAGI (reference sequence). The CDR3 length is 15 residues. Deletions cut 6 bases from V and 0 bases from J, with 12 bases between. CDR3 sequence: CASRYRDDSNQPQHF. The CDR3 DNA reads as TGTGCCAGCAGGTACCGAGACGATAGCAATCAGCCCCAGCATTTT.

This clone was detected only a few times. V is TRBV5-1 and J is TRBJ2-1; 9 nucleotides agree with TRBD1. From germline, CDR1 is SGHRS and CDR2 YFSETQ. Losses at the gene ends were 5 bases for V and 4 bases for J; bases not matched to a gene: 10. CDR3 length: 16 amino acids. For the CDR3, the DNA is TGCGCCAGCAGTATCACCGGGACAGGGTTGTACAATGAGCAGTTCTTC. It yields the protein CASSITGTGLYNEQFF.

V usage is TRBV19 and J usage is TRBJ2-7, with 10 nucleotides matching TRBD2. The germline V gene has CDR1 LNHDA and CDR2 SQIVND (reference sequence). V was pared by 7 bases and J by 5 bases, with 8 bases of the junction left unmatched. The CDR3 is made up of 14 amino acids. The CDR3 reads CASTSGTSADEQYF. CDR3 sequence (DNA): TGTGCCAGTACCTCTGGGACTAGCGCCGACGAGCAGTACTTC.

The chain links TRBV6-6 to TRBJ1-1, with a weak D call TRBD1 (5 bases). CDR3 length equals 16 residues. The ends were cut back, 5 bases at V and 1 base at J, with 17 bases in the middle. Germline CDR1 MNHNY, CDR2 SVGAGI (reference sequence). DNA of the CDR3: TGTGCCAGCAGTGGGCTCGGCCGGGGGTCGAACACTGAAGCTTTCTTT. It is translated as CASSGLGRGSNTEAFF.

V and J are TRBV7-2 and TRBJ2-7, with D maybe TRBD2 (7 bases). Trimming took off 5 bases at V and 5 bases at J, with 13 bases between the two ends. The CDR3 loop spans 13 amino acids. Germline assignment: CDR1 SGHTA and CDR2 FQGNSA. This CDR3 reads CASSPRGAHEQYF. Written as DNA, the CDR3 is TGTGCCAGCAGCCCTCGGGGGGCCCACGAGCAGTACTTC.

There are a few counts of this clone. The rearrangement links TRBV6-5 to TRBJ2-3; D gene ambiguous. The CDR3 sequence is 14 residues long. Germline loops: CDR1 MNHEY, CDR2 SVGAGI. Trimming cost V 6 bases and J 1 base, with 11 bases left between them. The CDR3 nucleotides are TGTGCCAGCAGCCTCCAGTTAGGCACAGATACGCAGTATTTT. It yields the protein CASSLQLGTDTQYF.

This clone turned up a few times. J is TRBJ1-5 and V is TRBV6-5, with D hard to call. V lost 4 bases, J lost 12 bases, and 16 bases lay in between. CDR1 MNHEY and CDR2 SVGAGI come from the germline V gene. CDR3 size: 13 residues. The CDR3 DNA is TGTGCCAGCAGTTTCCCACGGATCCCCAACCAGCATTTT. Amino acids: CASSFPRIPNQHF.

The V gene is TRBV28, the J gene TRBJ2-7; D is unresolved. Trimming took 8 bases from V and 2 from J, leaving 13 bases between them. This CDR3 spans 13 amino acids. CDR1 and CDR2 (germline): MDHEN, SYDVKM. CDR3 in DNA: TGTGCCAGCGGCCGACTGGGCGCCTACGAGCAGTACTTC. Translating gives CASGRLGAYEQYF.

Only a few counts were recorded for this clone. The chain joins TRBV25-1 to TRBJ1-2; D is uncertain. This CDR3 has 12 residues. V was cut by 3 bases and J by 7 bases, with 9 bases left in between. From germline, CDR1 is MGHDK and CDR2 SYGVNS. CDR3 sequence reads: CASSDPVLGYTF. In DNA form, the CDR3 reads TGTGCCAGCAGTGATCCAGTCCTTGGCTACACCTTC.

This clone was seen repeatedly, ten times or more. V is TRBV7-9 and J is TRBJ2-7; possible D gene TRBD2, 5 bases. In germline, CDR1 is SEHNR, CDR2 FQNEAQ (reference sequence). Trimming shortened V by 2 bases and J by 0 bases, and 11 bases separated the two germline ends. The CDR3 runs 15 residues. CDR3 loop: CASSLRGQDSYEQYF. Written as DNA, the CDR3 is TGTGCCAGCAGCTTAAGAGGGCAGGACTCCTACGAGCAGTACTTC.

This clone was seen a single time. The rearrangement uses TRBV7-8 and TRBJ2-7; D may be TRBD1 or TRBD2 (6 bases each). The germline CDR1 and CDR2 sequences are SGHVS and FQNEAQ. There are 13 residues in the CDR3. Trimming pared 4 bases from V and 5 bases from J, leaving 12 bases between. The CDR3 spells CASSSPRGHEQYF. CDR3 in DNA: TGTGCCAGCAGCTCCCCCCGGGGGCACGAGCAGTACTTC.

This clone was seen ten or more times. CDR3 sequence: CASSPRLTGEAMNTEAFF. DNA of the CDR3: TGTGCCAGCAGCCCTCGCCTGACGGGGGAAGCGATGAACACTGAAGCTTTCTTT. This chain connects TRBV21-1 to TRBJ1-1. TRBV21-1 represents a pseudogene. This CDR3 spans 18 amino acids.

The chain uses TRBV27 and TRBJ1-5; TRBD1 matches 9 bases. V lost 8 bases, J lost 3 bases, and 11 bases stayed unmatched. The CDR3 runs 16 residues. Germline assignment: CDR1 MNHEY and CDR2 SMNVEV (reference sequence). The DNA of the CDR3 is TGTGCCAGCCAGACAGGGGGAGGGAGGTTCAATCAGCCCCAGCATTTT. Translated, it gives CASQTGGGRFNQPQHF.

This clone was detected only a few times. The gene calls are TRBV9 and TRBJ1-2; D unclear. CDR3 size: 15 residues. CDR1 and CDR2 (germline): SGDLS, YYNGEE. V was cut by 4 bases and J by 5 bases, with 18 bases left in between. The CDR3 coding sequence is TGTGCCAGCAGCAGCCCGGAGAGGAGCCGTTATGGCTACACCTTC. It yields the protein CASSSPERSRYGYTF.

This clone has only a few counts. Other DNA sequences within the sample encode an identical CDR3. The chain recombines TRBV2 with TRBJ1-2; 9 bases fit TRBD1. The CDR3 spans 14 residues. Germline CDR1 is SNHLY and CDR2 is FYNNEI. Trimming took 6 bases from V and 1 from J; bases not matched to a gene: 3. CDR3 loop: CASRDRGYNYGYTF. The CDR3 nucleotides are TGTGCCAGCAGAGACAGGGGGTATAACTATGGCTACACCTTC.